The table lists the clone carrying this T cell receptor (beta chain) with a few counts. The study counted Cohort 3 donors as recovered given two negative PCRs, clearance, or symptom resolution. The entry originates in a study of blood T cell repertoires in COVID-19. Study-level information: The origin of the acute and convalescent COVID-19 samples was the United States, Italy and Spain. T cells, B-cell-depleted T cells, or PBMCs supplied cDNA or gDNA.

The CDR3 totals 13 residues. V was clipped by 3 bases and J by 4 bases; unmatched bases: 2. Germline CDR1 reads MNHNS; CDR2 reads SASEGT. Under the authors' procedure: Reference gene primer amplification in the assay estimated nucleated cell counts. Assay used: immunoSEQ multiplex PCR; TCRdb lists only in-frame clones, some missing. Clone size and the V and J calls come from that table; the DNA yielded D and trimming. The sample records roughly 300,000 clones, about 89% being singletons. This clonotype was obtained from a woman between 25 and 40 years old who had recovered from COVID-19. V gene TRBV6-1 combines with J gene TRBJ1-2; 7 bases are a match to TRBD1. Sequenced input: PBMCs or T cells enriched from blood (not recorded which). CDR3 coding DNA: TGTGCCAGCAGTGAGGGACAGAGCTATGGCTACACCTTC. Protein sequence: CASSEGQSYGYTF.